Following are 27 T cell receptor beta chains from one sample sequenced in a study of regulatory T cells in long-lasting Graves disease. Time point meaning: newly diagnosed GD, antithyroid drugs for less than 3 months. The TCR library was made from RNA that had been extracted from PBMCs in TRIzol. Libraries of TCR beta came from iRepertoire HTBI primers plus Arm-PCR of CDR3 regions. A single record per CDR3 protein comes from TCRdb applying MiXCR to the multiplex PCR reads. The data hold hundreds of thousands of distinct CDR3 sequences, with about 16% observed a single time. The sample was also linked to a second study, of T cells in Graves' hyperthyroidism and ophthalmopathy.

The specimen was peripheral blood mononuclear cells (PBMCs), collected at new diagnosis, from a patient treated with antithyroid drugs. Receptor source: a woman in her 30s with Graves disease.

The table lists this clonotype with a few counts. The CDR3 DNA sequence: TGTGCCAGCAGTGAAAGTTCGGATCAGCCCCAGCATTTT. This codes for CASSESSDQPQHF. V gene TRBV6-1 combines with J gene TRBJ1-5; no firm D call. This CDR3 has 13 residues. The V and J ends lost 2 bases and 5 bases respectively, with 7 bases between them. Germline CDR1 and CDR2: MNHNS and SASEGT.

The rearrangement uses TRBV25-1 and TRBJ1-6, with D possibly TRBD1 on 6 matching bases. The CDR3 is made up of 15 amino acids. V was clipped by 6 bases and J by 0 bases, with 9 bases between them. CDR1 is MGHDK and CDR2 is SYGVNS in the germline V gene. The DNA of the CDR3 is TGTGCCAGCAGAGCAGGGGCCTCCTATAATTCACCCCTCCACTTT. Residues: CASRAGASYNSPLHF.

This clonotype was counted only a few times. The CDR3 spells CASSREQGRNTEAFF. CDR3 nucleotide sequence: TGTGCCAGCAGCCGCGAACAGGGGAGGAACACTGAAGCTTTCTTT. The chain is built from TRBV5-6 and TRBJ1-1; 7 positions match TRBD1. The CDR3 extends over 15 amino acids. In germline, CDR1 is SGHDT, CDR2 YYEEEE. After removal of 4 bases from V and 1 base from J, the junction contained 7 bases not matched to a gene.

V and J are TRBV7-8 and TRBJ2-3; 14 bases match TRBD2. The CDR3 is 17 residues long. The junction had 8 bases not matched to a gene; V was cut back by 6 bases and J by 3 bases. Germline CDR1 is SGHVS and CDR2 is FQNEAQ. The CDR3 DNA is TGTGCCAGCAGTCGGACTAGCGGGAGGTGGAGGACAGATACGCAGTATTTT. This codes for CASSRTSGRWRTDTQYF.

This clonotype occurred many times. The rearrangement joins TRBV5-1 to TRBJ1-1, with D unresolved. The germline V gene encodes CDR1 SGHRS and CDR2 YFSETQ. The CDR3 runs to 14 residues. Trimming took off 5 bases at V and 0 bases at J, with 11 bases between the two ends. In DNA, the CDR3 is TGCGCCAGCAGATGGACGGGGATGAACACTGAAGCTTTCTTT. It codes for CASRWTGMNTEAFF.

V is TRBV2 and J is TRBJ1-2, with 7 positions matching TRBD1. The V gene's germline CDR1 is SNHLY and CDR2 FYNNEI. V lost 6 bases, J lost 8 bases, and 9 bases stayed unmatched. The CDR3 is made up of 13 amino acids. The CDR3 DNA sequence: TGTGCCAGCAGGCCGACAGGGTGGGGCGGCTACACCTTC. Protein sequence: CASRPTGWGGYTF. Looking up the rest from reference TRBV2 and TRBJ1-2 gives the full variable domain: EPEVTQTPSHQVTQMGQEVILRCVPISNHLYFYWYRQILGQKVEFLVSFYNNEISEKSEIFDDQFSVERPDGSNFTLKIRSTKLEDSAMYFCASRPTGWGGYTFGSGTRLTVV.

This clonotype has at least ten counts. The chain is built from TRBV28 and TRBJ2-3, with D perhaps TRBD2 (6 bases). Germline CDR1 MDHEN, CDR2 SYDVKM. V was pared by 5 bases and J by 0 bases, with 9 bases between. The CDR3 contains 14 residues. CDR3 coding DNA: TGTGCCAGCAGTAGCGGGTATAGCACAGATACGCAGTATTTT. Protein: CASSSGYSTDTQYF.

The chain has TRBV9 and TRBJ2-5; 8 bases map to TRBD1. The V gene end was trimmed by 2 bases and the J gene end by 5 bases; junction bases not matched to a gene: 5. Germline-derived CDR1 and CDR2 are SGDLS and YYNGEE. This CDR3 has 14 residues. CDR3 nucleotide sequence: TGTGCCAGCAGCGTTCAGGGGGCGGTTGAGACCCAGTACTTC. It codes for CASSVQGAVETQYF.

This clonotype was detected only a few times. The genes are TRBV5-1 and TRBJ2-3; 9 bases fit TRBD1. This CDR3 spans 15 amino acids. Germline CDR1 SGHRS, CDR2 YFSETQ. Germline trimming cut 2 bases from V and 4 bases from J; bases unmatched to any gene: 5. CDR3 in amino acids: CASSLGQGLSDTQYF. Here the CDR3 DNA reads TGCGCCAGCAGCTTAGGACAGGGGCTCTCAGATACGCAGTATTTT.

Points on this clonotype: The conserved closing phenylalanine or tryptophan is absent in this CDR3, likely reflecting a read error. This sequence joins TRBV28 and TRBJ1-5, with no clear D. V gave up 2 bases and J gave up 4 bases, with 3 bases separating them. This CDR3 is built from 12 residues. CDR1 and CDR2 from the germline V gene are MDHEN and SYDVKM. CDR3 loop: CASSLPNQPQHL. In DNA, the CDR3 is TGTGCCAGCAGTTTACCAAATCAGCCCCAGCATCTT.

This clonotype appeared many times. V is TRBV3-1 and J is TRBJ1-4; TRBD1 aligns across 7 bases. This CDR3 region has 14 residues. Germline V gene data show CDR1 as LGHDT and CDR2 as YNNKEL (reference sequence). V dropped 4 bases and J dropped 5; count of bases not matched to a gene: 4. CDR3 protein: CASSRRTGNEKLFF. CDR3 nucleotide sequence: TGTGCCAGCAGCCGTCGGACAGGCAATGAAAAACTGTTTTTT.

This clonotype was counted only a few times. The chain carries TRBV5-1 and TRBJ2-1; a weak D match, TRBD1 (6 bases). CDR1 is SGHRS, CDR2 YFSETQ, per germline. The CDR3 length is 14 residues. V was clipped by 6 bases and J by 3 bases, with 13 bases between them. The DNA for the CDR3 is TGCGCCAGCACCGGACAGTGGGGCTACAATGAGCAGTTCTTC. Encoded protein: CASTGQWGYNEQFF.

This clonotype was recorded at least ten times. The rearrangement uses TRBV2 and TRBJ1-5; the D gene is possibly TRBD1 (6 bases). Germline V gives CDR1 SNHLY, CDR2 FYNNEI. V was pared by 7 bases and J by 6 bases, with 13 bases between. CDR3 length: 13 residues. The CDR3 DNA is TGTGCCAGCACTCAGGGGATTGGTCAGCCCCAGCATTTT. Protein product: CASTQGIGQPQHF.

This clonotype was observed many times. The chain combines TRBV27 with TRBJ1-1, with D maybe TRBD1 (5 bases). CDR1 and CDR2 from the germline V gene are MNHEY and SMNVEV (reference sequence). The CDR3 is 15 residues long. The V end was cut by 3 bases, the J end by 0 bases, with 11 bases between. The DNA of the CDR3 is TGTGCCAGCAGTTTGGTAGGACACCTGAACACTGAAGCTTTCTTT. This encodes CASSLVGHLNTEAFF.

This rearrangement joins TRBV6-1 to TRBJ2-3; D ambiguous. Germline-derived CDR1 and CDR2 are MNHNS and SASEGT. The CDR3 is 14 amino acids. Deletions cut 7 bases from V and 0 bases from J, with 11 bases between. The CDR3 sequence is CASNDGGSTDTQYF. The CDR3 bases are TGTGCCAGCAACGATGGCGGAAGCACAGATACGCAGTATTTT.

The rearrangement joins TRBV7-9 to TRBJ2-7; the D is unclear. The CDR3 spans 13 residues. The V end lost 5 bases, the J end lost 5 bases, and 13 bases lay between the germline ends. The germline CDR1 and CDR2 sequences are SEHNR and FQNEAQ (reference sequence). CDR3: CASSTQNRDEQYF. The CDR3 nucleotides are TGTGCCAGCAGCACCCAGAATAGGGACGAGCAGTACTTC.

This clonotype was counted ten times or more. This chain joins TRBV14 and TRBJ1-2; a possible D gene is TRBD1 (5 bases). Germline V lookup: CDR1 SGHDN, CDR2 FVKESK. The V gene lost 1 base and the J gene lost 0 bases, with 21 bases spanning the gap. The CDR3 has 19 residues. Here the CDR3 DNA reads TGTGCCAGCAGCCAAGTCACACCGGGGCCAAGAGTTACTAACTATGGCTACACCTTC. Amino acids: CASSQVTPGPRVTNYGYTF.

The chain combines TRBV5-1 with TRBJ1-6; D is possibly TRBD1 (5 bases). CDR1 is SGHRS and CDR2 is YFSETQ in the germline V gene. V was trimmed by 5 bases and J by 5 bases, leaving 11 bases between them. The CDR3 has 14 residues. CDR3 nucleotides: TGCGCCAGCAGAAGGGAAGGGGATAATTCACCCCTCCACTTT. It translates to CASRREGDNSPLHF.

This clonotype was counted between two and nine times. The CDR3: CARTIPTLTVGNEKLFF. In nucleotides, the CDR3 is TGTGCCAGAACCATCCCCACTTTGACGGTTGGTAATGAAAAACTGTTTTTT. The chain couples TRBV6-1 to TRBJ1-4; D gene unclear. CDR1 MNHNS and CDR2 SASEGT come from the germline V gene. Trimming took 9 bases from V and 4 from J, leaving 24 bases between them. The CDR3 spans 17 residues.

The V gene is TRBV5-1, the J gene TRBJ1-1, with D possibly matching TRBD1 (5 bases). Germline V gives CDR1 SGHRS, CDR2 YFSETQ. The CDR3 contains 15 residues. Trimming left V 4 bases short and J 1 base short, with 14 bases between. CDR3 in DNA: TGCGCCAGCAGCCCCGGACGGGGACGGAACACTGAAGCTTTCTTT. This sequence encodes CASSPGRGRNTEAFF.

For the CDR3, the DNA is TGCAGTGCTAGACGGGTGAATGAGCAGTTCTTC. Translation gives CSARRVNEQFF. The chain uses TRBV20-1 and TRBJ2-1; D is unresolved. V was clipped by 2 bases and J by 7 bases, with 6 bases between them. The CDR3 has 11 residues. Germline lookup yields CDR1 DFQATT and CDR2 SNEGSKA (reference sequence).

This clonotype was detected many times. The genes are TRBV7-8 and TRBJ2-6; D remains unclear. The V end lost 6 bases, the J end lost 0 bases, and 6 bases lay between the germline ends. Looked up from germline, CDR1 is SGHVS and CDR2 is FQNEAQ. The CDR3 spans 14 residues. This CDR3 is CASRLASGANVLTF. The CDR3 nucleotides are TGTGCCAGCAGGCTTGCCTCTGGGGCCAACGTCCTGACTTTC.

This chain joins TRBV18 and TRBJ1-2; D unclear. Germline assignment: CDR1 KGHSH and CDR2 LQKENI. Between the trimmed V and J ends, which lost 2 bases and 10 bases, there was a span of 14 bases. The CDR3 is 13 residues long. In nucleotides, the CDR3 is TGTGCCAGCTCACCATATGGGGTTGTCGACTACACCTTC. Translated, it gives CASSPYGVVDYTF.

The table lists this clonotype with many counts. The chain combines TRBV12-3 or TRBV12-4 with TRBJ2-2, with 12 bases lining up with TRBD2. This CDR3 comprises 19 residues. V shed 5 bases and J 6 bases; nucleotides not matched to a gene: 16. The chain's CDR3 is CASSPPQLLAGGPPGELFF. CDR3 DNA sequence: TGTGCCAGCAGTCCTCCCCAACTTCTAGCGGGAGGGCCCCCCGGGGAGCTGTTTTTT.

About this clonotype itself: Since a much larger clone is just one base distant, this may be a read error. The chain couples TRBV20-1 to TRBJ2-3; a weak D match, TRBD2 (6 bases). Germline lookup yields CDR1 DFQATT and CDR2 SNEGSKA (reference sequence). Trimming left V 6 bases short and J 0 bases short, with 16 bases between. This CDR3 has 15 residues. The CDR3: CSARQLAKSTDTQYF. Here the CDR3 DNA reads TGCAGTGCCCGGCAGCTAGCGAAAAGCACAGATACGCAGTATTTT.

A few counts support this clonotype. The J gene is TRBJ2-1, the V gene TRBV6-2 or TRBV6-3; 9 positions match TRBD1. The CDR3 is made up of 14 amino acids. Germline V lookup: CDR1 MNHEY, CDR2 SVGEGT. The J segment lost 8 bases and the V segment lost 4 bases, leaving 6 bases of the junction unmatched. CDR3 region: CASSSDRGADEQFF. In nucleotides, the CDR3 is TGTGCCAGCAGTTCCGACAGGGGGGCCGATGAGCAGTTCTTC.

On this clonotype: This probably arose from a read error, given a far larger clone one base away. The J gene is TRBJ2-3, the V gene TRBV12-3 or TRBV12-4; 12 nucleotides agree with TRBD2. The CDR3 runs 16 residues. J lost 4 bases, V lost 6 bases, and 8 bases had no gene match. The chain's CDR3 is CASRPLAGGGSDTQYF. CDR3 DNA sequence: TGTGCCAGCAGGCCCCTAGCGGGAGGGGGGTCAGATACGCAGTATTTT.